This TCR beta chain was found in a study of shared clonotypes between healthy human individuals. General study results and limits: Clonotype sharing levels among donors were expected to vary with sequencing depth.

Turning to this clone: Its matching antigen is unknown. The sample carries other DNA sequences with the same CDR3.

Looked up from germline, CDR1 is MNHNS and CDR2 is SASEGT. This CDR3 contains 15 residues. V dropped 4 bases and J dropped 5; count of bases not matched to a gene: 4. Assay used: immunoSEQ multiplex PCR; TCRdb lists only in-frame clones, some missing. Counted here are about 340,000 clones, roughly 80% occurring once; the ten biggest clones make up roughly 10%. The receptor was derived from a man aged 30 to 39 in good health. The specimen was memory CD4+ T cells sorted from blood. Described subset: CD45RA-negative fraction. The rearrangement links TRBV6-1 to TRBJ2-1, with 11 bases identical to TRBD2. The CDR3 sequence is CASSGIAGGHNEQFF. In nucleotides, the CDR3 is TGTGCCAGCAGTGGTATAGCGGGAGGGCACAATGAGCAGTTCTTC.